The 18 T cell receptor beta chains below come from one sample, sequenced in a study of blood T cell repertoires in COVID-19. Produced via immunoSEQ multiplex PCR; TCRdb's table is partial and in-frame only. The sample includes 80,000 to 95,000 clones, around 90% of them seen just once. The source material was peripheral blood. Receptors were obtained from a man in his 70s with acute or convalescent COVID-19.

The V call is TRBV11-2, the J call TRBJ1-4, with D unclear. This CDR3 contains 14 residues. Germline V lookup: CDR1 SGHAT, CDR2 FQNNGV. The ends were cut back, 1 base at V and 2 bases at J, with 5 bases in the middle. This CDR3 reads CASSLGGTNEKLFF. As DNA, the CDR3 is TGTGCCAGCAGCTTAGGAGGGACTAATGAAAAACTGTTTTTT.

The chain uses TRBV20-1 and TRBJ1-1; D not certain. The germline V gene has CDR1 DFQATT and CDR2 SNEGSKA (reference sequence). V lost 5 bases to trimming and J lost 8 bases, with 15 bases between them. The CDR3 runs to 12 residues. DNA for the CDR3: TGCAGTGCTGGTGGCAGCGTACCCGAAGCTTTCTTT. Translation: CSAGGSVPEAFF.

The CDR3 nucleotides read TGTGCCAGCAGTCTTACTAGCTGGGAGGGGACCGGGGAGCTGTTTTTT. Encoded protein: CASSLTSWEGTGELFF. The V gene is TRBV7-2, the J gene TRBJ2-2, with 7 bases that match TRBD2. Germline CDR1 is SGHTA and CDR2 is FQGNSA. This CDR3 has 16 residues. Germline trimming cut 6 bases from V and 5 bases from J; bases unmatched to any gene: 12.

CDR3 residues: CASSPRGGWAGSNTGELFF. The CDR3 region has the DNA TGTGCCAGCAGCCCTCGCGGGGGGTGGGCCGGATCGAACACCGGGGAGCTGTTTTTT. This rearrangement joins TRBV3-1 (or the pseudogene TRBV3-2) to TRBJ2-2; the match to TRBD2 covers 8 bases. This CDR3 is 19 amino acids long. Germline values: CDR1 LGHDT, CDR2 YNNKEL (reference sequence). V lost 4 bases and J lost 0; bases outside the gene matches: 13.

The CDR3 is CASSPGGSPLHF. DNA for the CDR3: TGTGCCAGCAGCCCAGGGGGTTCACCCCTCCACTTT. The J gene is TRBJ1-6, the V gene TRBV7-9; the match to TRBD1 covers 7 bases. Per the germline V gene, CDR1 is SEHNR and CDR2 is FQNEAQ (reference sequence). V trimming: 5 bases; J trimming: 9 bases; junction bases outside the gene matches: 1. The CDR3 totals 12 residues.

The V call is TRBV15, the J call TRBJ2-3; tentatively, D is TRBD2 (5 bases). The germline V gene encodes CDR1 LNHNV and CDR2 YYDKDF (reference sequence). Trimming removed 0 bases at V and 2 bases at J, with 18 bases between. This CDR3 region has 18 residues. CDR3 bases: TGTGCCACCAGCAGAGATAGCTCCAGGACGGGATACACAGATACGCAGTATTTT. Its translation: CATSRDSSRTGYTDTQYF.

Only one count was recorded for this clone. This chain joins TRBV11-2 and TRBJ2-5; D is ambiguous. The CDR3 totals 14 residues. Germline lookup yields CDR1 SGHAT and CDR2 FQNNGV. The V gene lost 2 bases and the J gene lost 3 bases, with 10 bases spanning the gap. CDR3 residues: CASSLIVAKETQYF. In DNA, the CDR3 is TGTGCCAGCAGCTTAATTGTGGCCAAAGAGACCCAGTACTTC. The variable domain in full, with the rest retrieved from reference TRBV11-2 and TRBJ2-5, is EAGVAQSPRYKIIEKRQSVAFWCNPISGHATLYWYQQILGQGPKLLIQFQNNGVVDDSQLPKDRFSAERLKGVDSTLKIQPAKLEDSAVYLCASSLIVAKETQYFGPGTRLLVL.

This chain links TRBV28 with TRBJ2-7; 7 nucleotides line up with TRBD2. V dropped 5 bases and J dropped 4; count of bases not matched to a gene: 14. The CDR3 totals 16 residues. Germline-derived CDR1 and CDR2 are MDHEN and SYDVKM. In nucleotides, the CDR3 is TGTGCCAGCAGTCCGACATCCGGGACTACACCTTACGAGCAGTACTTC. Protein: CASSPTSGTTPYEQYF.

The chain links TRBV10-3 to TRBJ2-7, with 9 bases identical to TRBD2. The J segment lost 9 bases and the V segment lost 6 bases, leaving 9 bases of the junction unmatched. The CDR3 length is 13 residues. Germline assignment: CDR1 ENHRY and CDR2 SYGVKD. CDR3 DNA: TGTGCCATCAGAGAGGCTAGCGGGATGGGGCAGTACTTC. Its translation is CAIREASGMGQYF.

The rearrangement uses TRBV11-2 and TRBJ2-3, with a possible D match to TRBD2 (6 bases). The CDR3 loop spans 15 amino acids. In germline, CDR1 is SGHAT, CDR2 FQNNGV. V was shortened by 0 bases and J by 5 bases, with 12 bases between the two germline ends. The DNA of the CDR3 is TGTGCCAGCAGCTTAGATTCGGTGGGGGGAGATACGCAGTATTTT. It is translated as CASSLDSVGGDTQYF.

On this clone itself: The same CDR3 also results from other DNA sequences found in this sample. The chain joins TRBV5-6 to TRBJ1-6; no clear D gene. Germline V lookup: CDR1 SGHDT, CDR2 YYEEEE. Trimming shortened V by 1 base and J by 10 bases, and 9 bases separated the two germline ends. The CDR3 is 13 amino acids. CDR3 in amino acids: CASSLTGKSPLHF. Written as DNA, the CDR3 is TGTGCCAGCAGCTTGACGGGGAAATCACCCCTCCACTTT.

This clone was observed a few times. V usage is TRBV7-3 and J usage is TRBJ2-1; D might be TRBD2 (6 bases). The CDR3 contains 16 residues. V was trimmed by 5 bases and J by 0 bases, leaving 14 bases between them. From germline, CDR1 is SGHTA and CDR2 FQGTGA. CDR3 bases: TGTGCCAGCAGCCAGTACGGGGGTGGCTCCTACAATGAGCAGTTCTTC. Its translation: CASSQYGGGSYNEQFF. The full variable domain, rest sourced from reference TRBV7-3 and TRBJ2-1, is GAGVSQTPSNKVTEKGKYVELRCDPISGHTALYWYRQSLGQGPEFLIYFQGTGAADDSGLPNDRFFAVRPEGSVSTLKIQRTERGDSAVYLCASSQYGGGSYNEQFFGPGTRLTVL.

This clone was seen a single time. This chain joins TRBV3-1 (or the pseudogene TRBV3-2) and TRBJ1-1, with 8 bases identical to TRBD1. V trimming: 4 bases; J trimming: 7 bases; junction bases outside the gene matches: 14. The CDR3 totals 16 residues. Looked up from germline, CDR1 is LGHDT and CDR2 is YNNKEL (reference sequence). The CDR3 protein is CASSRLDSGGKGEAFF. The CDR3 DNA is TGTGCCAGCAGCCGACTCGATTCAGGGGGCAAGGGTGAAGCTTTCTTT.

The chain has TRBV6-5 and TRBJ2-7, with a tentative D call TRBD2 (5 bases). The V end was cut by 8 bases, the J end by 3 bases, with 20 bases between. Per germline, CDR1 MNHEY and CDR2 SVGAGI. This CDR3 has 15 residues. CDR3 residues: CASSGWPWGDYEQYF. The CDR3, as DNA: TGTGCCAGCTCCGGGTGGCCGTGGGGAGACTACGAGCAGTACTTC.

In its sample, this clone was seen once. The gene calls are TRBV5-4 and TRBJ2-3, with 10 bases that match TRBD1. J was trimmed by 3 bases and V by 0 bases; bases with no gene match: 4. In germline, CDR1 is SGHNT, CDR2 YYREEE (reference sequence). CDR3 length: 16 residues. This CDR3 is CASSLAMGQGTDTQYF. Here the CDR3 DNA reads TGTGCCAGCAGCTTGGCTATGGGACAGGGGACAGATACGCAGTATTTT.

V and J are TRBV5-1 and TRBJ2-3, with 10 bases aligning to TRBD2. Unmatched junction bases numbered 15, after V lost 5 bases and J lost 0 bases. There are 19 residues in the CDR3. Germline lookup yields CDR1 SGHRS and CDR2 YFSETQ. CDR3 nucleotides: TGCGCCAGCAGTTCCGAATACTTAGCGGGGGGCTCTAGCACAGATACGCAGTATTTT. Translated, it gives CASSSEYLAGGSSTDTQYF.

The chain recombines TRBV5-1 with TRBJ2-3; D may be TRBD1 (6 bases). The germline CDR1 and CDR2 sequences are SGHRS and YFSETQ. The CDR3 consists of 17 residues. Trimming took 4 bases from V and 2 from J, leaving 20 bases between them. The CDR3 DNA sequence: TGCGCCAGCAGCCGAGGTTCGGGGACACAAGTCACAGATACGCAGTATTTT. It translates to CASSRGSGTQVTDTQYF. Full variable domain (remainder filled in from reference TRBV5-1 and TRBJ2-3): KAGVTQTPRYLIKTRGQQVTLSCSPISGHRSVSWYQQTPGQGLQFLFEYFSETQRNKGNFPGRFSGRQFSNSRSEMNVSTLELGDSALYLCASSRGSGTQVTDTQYFGPGTRLTVL.

This rearrangement joins TRBV28 to TRBJ1-2, with 8 bases fitting TRBD1. Per the germline V gene, CDR1 is MDHEN and CDR2 is SYDVKM. Trimming took 6 bases from V and 6 from J; bases not matched to a gene: 12. This CDR3 has 15 amino acids. The CDR3 DNA follows: TGTGCCAGCAGACACGGACAGGGCCAGCGGGATGGCTACACCTTC. This sequence encodes CASRHGQGQRDGYTF.